The source of this TCR beta chain is a study of T cell responses to AZD1222 COVID-19 vaccine. Assay: immunoSEQ multiplex PCR; the TCRdb copy retains only in-frame clones and omits some. Of 160,000 or so clones in the sample, approximately 90% were seen once. Trimming removed 7 bases at V and 2 bases at J, with 15 bases between. This CDR3 contains 14 residues. Germline lookup yields CDR1 SGHTA and CDR2 FQGNSA. The sample in question was peripheral blood, obtained 28 days after the second dose of the MenACWY control vaccine. The V gene is TRBV7-2, the J gene TRBJ2-7, with no clear D. The receptor was isolated from an adult who received the MenACWY meningococcal vaccine as a control. CDR3 residues: CASTLYPGAYEQYF. The DNA for the CDR3 is TGTGCCAGCACTTTATATCCGGGCGCCTACGAGCAGTACTTC.